Presented here are 6 T cell receptor beta chains from one specimen sequenced in a study of immune cell composition in non-small cell lung cancer. Sequenced by immunoSEQ multiplex PCR; TCRdb stores in-frame clones only, minus some. The sample has some 2,700 clones; over 75% are singletons. The specimen sequenced was lung tumor tissue. The origin of the receptors is a human donor with non-small cell lung cancer.

V is TRBV15 and J is TRBJ1-1, with D unresolved. The V end lost 0 bases, the J end lost 3 bases, and 14 bases lay between the germline ends. The CDR3 is made up of 16 amino acids. The germline gives CDR1 LNHNV, CDR2 YYDKDF (reference sequence). The CDR3 sequence: CATSRDVAGSDTEAFF. Here the CDR3 DNA reads TGTGCCACCAGCAGAGATGTCGCGGGCAGCGACACTGAAGCTTTCTTT.

This clone was picked up one time. This chain connects TRBV2 to TRBJ1-6, with 7 bases fitting TRBD1. This CDR3 has 14 amino acids. Trimming at V came to 5 bases and at J to 10 bases, leaving 8 bases not matched to a gene. The germline V gene has CDR1 SNHLY and CDR2 FYNNEI. The CDR3, as DNA: TGTGCCAGCAGTTGGACAGGACGCTCGTCACCCCTCCACTTT. This codes for CASSWTGRSSPLHF.

The rearrangement uses TRBV2 and TRBJ1-1; D is unclear. This CDR3 has 13 amino acids. Trimming shortened V by 2 bases and J by 6 bases, and 10 bases separated the two germline ends. Looked up from germline, CDR1 is SNHLY and CDR2 is FYNNEI. The CDR3 here is CASSESGWSEAFF. CDR3 sequence (DNA): TGTGCCAGCAGTGAAAGCGGGTGGTCTGAAGCTTTCTTT.

This chain links TRBV19 with TRBJ1-1, with unresolved D. The germline V gene has CDR1 LNHDA and CDR2 SQIVND (reference sequence). The CDR3 loop spans 14 amino acids. Trimming left V 4 bases short and J 0 bases short, with 9 bases between. This CDR3 reads CASSNKNMNTEAFF. The CDR3 DNA is TGTGCCAGTAGTAATAAGAACATGAACACTGAAGCTTTCTTT.

This chain links TRBV29-1 with TRBJ2-2; tentatively, D is TRBD2 (7 bases). The V end was cut by 0 bases, the J end by 3 bases, with 14 bases between. This CDR3 is 16 amino acids long. CDR1 is SQVTM, CDR2 ANQGSEA, per germline. In nucleotides, the CDR3 is TGCAGCGTTGAAGAGGGAGGGGGGGCCGACACCGGGGAGCTGTTTTTT. This sequence encodes CSVEEGGGADTGELFF.

The chain carries TRBV14 and TRBJ2-2, with TRBD2 as a possible D gene (6 bases). Germline assignment: CDR1 SGHDN and CDR2 FVKESK. Trimming took off 0 bases at V and 5 bases at J, with 13 bases between the two ends. The CDR3 is 16 residues long. This chain's CDR3 is CASSQDRRVKTGELFF. In DNA form, the CDR3 reads TGTGCCAGCAGCCAAGATCGGAGGGTTAAAACCGGGGAGCTGTTTTTT.